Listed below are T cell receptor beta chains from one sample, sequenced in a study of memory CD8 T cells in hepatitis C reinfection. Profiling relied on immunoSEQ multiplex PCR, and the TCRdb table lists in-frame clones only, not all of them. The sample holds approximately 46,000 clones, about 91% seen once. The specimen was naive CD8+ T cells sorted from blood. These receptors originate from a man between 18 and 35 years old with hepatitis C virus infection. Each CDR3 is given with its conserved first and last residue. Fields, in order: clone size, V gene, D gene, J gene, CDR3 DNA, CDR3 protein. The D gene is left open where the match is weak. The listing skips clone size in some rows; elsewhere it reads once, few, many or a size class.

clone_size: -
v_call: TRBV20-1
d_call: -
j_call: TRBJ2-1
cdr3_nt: TGCAGTGCTCTCCCCCTTGGACAGCCTTTCTTC
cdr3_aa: CSALPLGQPFF

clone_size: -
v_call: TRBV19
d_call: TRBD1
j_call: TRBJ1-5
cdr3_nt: TGTGCCAGTAGGCGAGACAGGGTAGGCAATGACAATCAGCCCCAGCATTTT
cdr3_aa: CASRRDRVGNDNQPQHF

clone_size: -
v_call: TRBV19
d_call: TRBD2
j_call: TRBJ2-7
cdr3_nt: TGTGCCAGTAGCCCAACCCTAGCGGGAGAATTAACCGAGCAGTACTTC
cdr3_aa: CASSPTLAGELTEQYF

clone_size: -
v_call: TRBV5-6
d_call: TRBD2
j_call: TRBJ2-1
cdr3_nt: TGTGCCAGCAGCTTGGCGGCGAGTTGGCTAGCGGAAGAGCAGTTCTTC
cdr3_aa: CASSLAASWLAEEQFF

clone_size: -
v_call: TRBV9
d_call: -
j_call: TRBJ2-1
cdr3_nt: TGTGCCAGCAGCATCGACAGTGGTTCTTACAATGAGCAGTTCTTC
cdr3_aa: CASSIDSGSYNEQFF

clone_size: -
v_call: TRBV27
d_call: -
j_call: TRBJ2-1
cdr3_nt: TGTGCCAGCAGTTTAACGGGCAATGAGCAGTTCTTC
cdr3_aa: CASSLTGNEQFF

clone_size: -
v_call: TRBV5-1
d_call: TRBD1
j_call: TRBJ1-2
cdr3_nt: TGCGCCAGCAGCTTGGTTTTGGAGGGGGCGCCGGACTATGGCTACACCTTC
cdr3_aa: CASSLVLEGAPDYGYTF

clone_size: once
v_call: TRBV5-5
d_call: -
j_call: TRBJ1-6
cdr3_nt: TGTGCCAGCAGCTTGGCCGGCGGGGGCCCCCTCCACTTT
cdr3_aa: CASSLAGGGPLHF

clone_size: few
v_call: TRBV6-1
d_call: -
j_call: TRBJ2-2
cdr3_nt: TGTGCCAGCAGATCGGACACCGGGGAGCTGTTTTTT
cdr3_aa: CASRSDTGELFF

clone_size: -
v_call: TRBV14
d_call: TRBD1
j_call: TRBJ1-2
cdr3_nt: TGTGCCAGCAGCCAAACAGGGGACTATGGCTACACCTTC
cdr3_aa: CASSQTGDYGYTF

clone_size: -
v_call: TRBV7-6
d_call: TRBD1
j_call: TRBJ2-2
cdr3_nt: TGTGCCAGCAGCGAGACAGGGGGGGAGCTGTTTTTT
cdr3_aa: CASSETGGELFF

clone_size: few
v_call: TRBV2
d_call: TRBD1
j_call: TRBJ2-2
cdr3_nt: TGTGCCAGCAGAGGGGGCCTGGGCACCGGGGAGCTGTTTTTT
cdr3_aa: CASRGGLGTGELFF

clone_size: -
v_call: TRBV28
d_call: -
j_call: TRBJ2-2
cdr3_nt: TGTGCCAGCAGTTGGGAGCGATCGAACACCGGGGAGCTGTTTTTT
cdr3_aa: CASSWERSNTGELFF

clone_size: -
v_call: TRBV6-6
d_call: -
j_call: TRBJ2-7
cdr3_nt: TGTGCCAGCAGTTACCTCGACAGCCCCTACGAGCAGTACTTC
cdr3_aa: CASSYLDSPYEQYF

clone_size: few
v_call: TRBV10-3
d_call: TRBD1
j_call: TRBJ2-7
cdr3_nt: TGTGCCATCAGTGAGGGACAGGGGGTGGTAGAGCAGTACTTC
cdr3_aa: CAISEGQGVVEQYF

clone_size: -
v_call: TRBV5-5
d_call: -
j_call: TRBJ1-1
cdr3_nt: TGTGCCAGCAGCTCGGATGGCGGGTCTGAAGCTTTCTTT
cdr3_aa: CASSSDGGSEAFF

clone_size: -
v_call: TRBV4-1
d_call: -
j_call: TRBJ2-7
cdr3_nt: TGCGCCAGCAGCACCACGGACAGTGGCCACGAGCAGTACTTC
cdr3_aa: CASSTTDSGHEQYF

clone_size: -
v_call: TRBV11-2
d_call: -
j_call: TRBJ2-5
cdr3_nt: TGTGCCAGCAGCTCATATACAACCCAAGAGACCCAGTACTTC
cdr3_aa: CASSSYTTQETQYF

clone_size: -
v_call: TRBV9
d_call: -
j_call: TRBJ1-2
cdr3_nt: TGTGCCAGCAGCGTAGAACCTGGGGGCGGGTATGGCTACACCTTC
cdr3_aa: CASSVEPGGGYGYTF

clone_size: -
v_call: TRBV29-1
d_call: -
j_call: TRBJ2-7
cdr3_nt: TGCAGCGTTACCTACCTCTCCTACGAGCAGTACTTC
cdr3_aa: CSVTYLSYEQYF

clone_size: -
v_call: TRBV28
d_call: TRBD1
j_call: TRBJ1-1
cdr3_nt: TGTGCCAGCAGTCCCCGGGACAGGGGTCCACCGAACACTGAAGCTTTCTTT
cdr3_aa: CASSPRDRGPPNTEAFF

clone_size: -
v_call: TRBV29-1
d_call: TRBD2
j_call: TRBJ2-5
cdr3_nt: TGCAGCGTTGAGCTAGCGGGAGGGGGAGAGACCCAGTACTTC
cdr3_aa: CSVELAGGGETQYF